This record concerns one T cell receptor beta chain sequence. Antigen unknown. The CDR3 is 15 amino acids. Germline CDR1 and CDR2: LNHNV and YYDKDF (reference sequence). The V segment lost 1 base and the J segment 6 bases; nucleotides outside the gene matches: 4. The sample is drawn from a study of post-analysis software for immune sequencing data. Whole-study context: Patients had relapsing-remitting, secondary progressive or progressive-relapsing multiple sclerosis; some lacked subtype. The study, taken as a whole, reports: In patients, TRBV5-6, TRBV5-1 and TRBV20-1 belonged to roughly five TRBV segments found more frequently than in controls. Batch-mates among the samples co-clustered strongly by F measure.

Unique molecular identifiers were built into the TCR beta cDNA libraries. Starting from about 0.94 to 9.7 million T cells, the study yielded roughly 0.5 million cDNA molecules. TCRdb passed the PCR reads through MiXCR, listing each CDR3 protein once. The sample lists roughly 430,000 distinct CDR3 sequences, approximately 42% occurring once. This TCR was recovered from a girl aged 2 to 10 with multiple sclerosis. The chain combines TRBV15 with TRBJ2-1, with 9 bases aligning to TRBD2. Specimen: blood. CDR3: CATSRGSSGGNEQFF. As DNA, the CDR3 is TGTGCCACCAGCAGAGGTAGTAGCGGGGGCAATGAGCAGTTCTTC.